This TCR beta chain was retrieved from a study of cytomegalovirus exposure and HLA in healthy donors. Study results and limitations: When presence/absence was analysed, sequencing depth was taken to be roughly uniform across donors. Certain indistinguishable V segments, among them TRBV6-2 and TRBV6-3, were excluded.

In regard to this clone: Its target is not known.

PCR primers comprised 60 Vbeta and 13 Jbeta primers. Data came from immunoSEQ multiplex PCR; TCRdb stores just in-frame clones and leaves some out. The sample consists of 90,000 to 95,000 clones, roughly 78% of them appearing once. The donors (healthy individuals) were bone marrow donors. Trimming pared 6 bases from V and 2 bases from J, leaving 16 bases between. There are 15 residues in the CDR3. CDR1 MGHDK and CDR2 SYGVNS come from the germline V gene. The V call is TRBV25-1, the J call TRBJ1-2; TRBD1 might be the D (5 bases). What was sequenced was PBMCs. This clonotype was obtained from a male donor in good health and CMV-seropositive. The CDR3 DNA is TGTGCCAGCAGCCGCACGGATCGGGGGAACTATGGCTACACCTTC. Its translation is CASSRTDRGNYGYTF.